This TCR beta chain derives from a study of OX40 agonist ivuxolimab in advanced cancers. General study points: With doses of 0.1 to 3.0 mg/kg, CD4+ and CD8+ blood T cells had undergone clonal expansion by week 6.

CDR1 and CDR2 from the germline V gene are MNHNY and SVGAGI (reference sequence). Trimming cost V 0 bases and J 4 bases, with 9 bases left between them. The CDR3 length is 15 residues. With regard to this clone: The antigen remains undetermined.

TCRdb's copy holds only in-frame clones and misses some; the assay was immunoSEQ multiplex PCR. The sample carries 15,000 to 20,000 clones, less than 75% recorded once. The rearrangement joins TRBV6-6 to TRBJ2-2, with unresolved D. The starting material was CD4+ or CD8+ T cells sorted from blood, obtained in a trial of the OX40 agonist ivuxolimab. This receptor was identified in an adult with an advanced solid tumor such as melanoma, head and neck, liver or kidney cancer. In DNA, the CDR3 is TGTGCCAGCAGTTACTCGTGGGATCCCACCGGGGAGCTGTTTTTT. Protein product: CASSYSWDPTGELFF.